These 21 T cell receptor beta chains share one sample of origin, sequenced in a study of T-cell memory formation after mild COVID-19. TCRdb recomputed calls from the 5' RACE reads with MiXCR, one row per CDR3 protein. The data contain roughly 450,000 distinct CDR3 sequences, 15% to 20% of them seen just once; the ten biggest clones take up around an eighth. The source material was PBMCs or a T cell subset sorted from them (not recorded which). Receptors were obtained from an adult woman who had mild COVID-19 (a few samples of this study predate the infection). Cell type and time point are not known.

The rearrangement uses TRBV7-8 and TRBJ1-4; TRBD1 is a possible D gene (6 bases). This CDR3 spans 16 amino acids. V lost 1 base to trimming and J lost 6 bases, with 15 bases between them. Germline lookup yields CDR1 SGHVS and CDR2 FQNEAQ. CDR3 nucleotide sequence: TGTGCCAGCAGCTTAGGAGCCGGGACAACGGATGAAAAACTGTTTTTT. It specifies CASSLGAGTTDEKLFF.

This clonotype was counted a few times. The V gene is TRBV15, the J gene TRBJ1-2, with D unclear. The V gene lost 6 bases and the J gene lost 0 bases, with 17 bases spanning the gap. This CDR3 has 16 amino acids. Germline V gene lookup returns CDR1 LNHNV and CDR2 YYDKDF (reference sequence). The CDR3 region is CATRTHPSEANYGYTF. The CDR3 DNA reads TGTGCCACCAGAACACATCCGAGTGAAGCTAACTATGGCTACACCTTC.

This clonotype was observed a few times. The V and J genes are TRBV7-9 and TRBJ1-5, with 9 bases matching TRBD1. This CDR3 is 16 amino acids long. After removal of 5 bases from V and 7 bases from J, the junction contained 12 bases not matched to a gene. CDR1 and CDR2 from the germline V gene are SEHNR and FQNEAQ (reference sequence). The DNA for the CDR3 is TGTGCCAGCAGCGCTGAACAGGGGGCTTTTCGACAGCCCCAGCATTTT. This translates into CASSAEQGAFRQPQHF.

This clonotype was picked up many times. The CDR3 DNA is TGTGCCAGCAGCTTAGAGGGGCAGGCCACAGATACGCAGTATTTT. Translating it yields CASSLEGQATDTQYF. V usage is TRBV7-9 and J usage is TRBJ2-3, with a weak D call TRBD1 (5 bases). The V gene lost 1 base and the J gene lost 2 bases, with 10 bases spanning the gap. The germline CDR1 and CDR2 sequences are SEHNR and FQNEAQ (reference sequence). This CDR3 spans 15 amino acids.

This clonotype was seen a handful of times. The genes are TRBV20-1 and TRBJ2-1; 9 nucleotides match TRBD2. The CDR3 extends over 14 amino acids. Losses at the gene ends were 5 bases for V and 4 bases for J; bases not matched to a gene: 6. Germline CDR1 is DFQATT and CDR2 is SNEGSKA (reference sequence). The CDR3 loop is CSAYRTSAYNEQFF. As DNA, the CDR3 is TGCAGTGCTTATCGGACTAGCGCGTACAATGAGCAGTTCTTC.

This clonotype was detected a few times. V usage is TRBV11-2 and J usage is TRBJ2-3, with 14 nucleotides matching TRBD2. V lost 5 bases and J lost 4; bases outside the gene matches: 8. The CDR3 contains 17 residues. Germline V gene sequence: CDR1 SGHAT, CDR2 FQNNGV. CDR3 DNA: TGTGCCAGCAGCCCCCGGACTAGCGGGGGGCGCGCAGATACGCAGTATTTT. This translates into CASSPRTSGGRADTQYF. The full variable domain, in which reference TRBV11-2 and TRBJ2-3 provide the parts outside the CDR3, is EAGVAQSPRYKIIEKRQSVAFWCNPISGHATLYWYQQILGQGPKLLIQFQNNGVVDDSQLPKDRFSAERLKGVDSTLKIQPAKLEDSAVYLCASSPRTSGGRADTQYFGPGTRLTVL.

A few counts support this clonotype. This chain uses TRBV5-1 with TRBJ2-1, with D possibly TRBD2 on 6 matching bases. Germline values: CDR1 SGHRS, CDR2 YFSETQ. The CDR3 is made up of 15 amino acids. Trimming cost V 4 bases and J 1 base, with 12 bases left between them. CDR3 residues: CASSPEAGSYNEQFF. The CDR3 nucleotides are TGCGCCAGCAGCCCCGAGGCGGGGTCCTACAATGAGCAGTTCTTC.

The chain has TRBV27 and TRBJ2-7; 8 positions match TRBD1. The length of the CDR3 is 13 residues. Trimming at V came to 7 bases and at J to 3 bases, leaving 5 bases not matched to a gene. Germline CDR1 and CDR2: MNHEY and SMNVEV (reference sequence). As DNA, the CDR3 is TGTGCCAGCAAGGGGACAGGACTCTACGAGCAGTACTTC. This sequence encodes CASKGTGLYEQYF.

In its sample, this clonotype was seen a few times. CDR3 sequence (DNA): TGTGCCAGCAGCTTAGCCCGTCTAGCGGGAGCGGGAGATACGCAGTATTTT. Its protein product is CASSLARLAGAGDTQYF. The chain joins TRBV7-8 to TRBJ2-3, with 10 bases identical to TRBD2. Trimming cost V 0 bases and J 5 bases; bases outside gene matches: 8. This CDR3 is built from 17 residues. Germline values: CDR1 SGHVS, CDR2 FQNEAQ.

This chain uses TRBV20-1 with TRBJ2-7; no reliable D call. The CDR3 has 13 residues. V lost 5 bases and J 0 bases, leaving 11 bases between the germline ends. Per the germline V gene, CDR1 is DFQATT and CDR2 is SNEGSKA (reference sequence). The CDR3 here is CSAGWRRSYEQYF. In DNA form, the CDR3 reads TGCAGTGCTGGCTGGAGACGCTCCTACGAGCAGTACTTC.

This chain connects TRBV20-1 to TRBJ2-7; 9 nucleotides agree with TRBD1. The J segment lost 5 bases and the V segment lost 1 base, leaving 15 bases of the junction unmatched. The CDR3 extends over 17 amino acids. Per the germline V gene, CDR1 is DFQATT and CDR2 is SNEGSKA (reference sequence). CDR3 loop: CSARGSGGTGRVHEQYF. CDR3 DNA: TGCAGTGCTAGAGGATCCGGGGGGACAGGGAGAGTCCACGAGCAGTACTTC.

The J gene is TRBJ1-6, the V gene TRBV7-2; 7 bases are shared with TRBD1. V shed 5 bases, J shed 8 bases, and the junction held 12 bases outside the gene matches. The CDR3 runs to 16 residues. Germline V gene data show CDR1 as SGHTA and CDR2 as FQGNSA. The CDR3: CASSGRGWTGDSPLHF. Here the CDR3 DNA reads TGTGCCAGCAGCGGGAGAGGTTGGACAGGCGATTCACCCCTCCACTTT.

This chain connects TRBV5-1 to TRBJ2-1, with TRBD2 matching 12 bases. The germline V gene encodes CDR1 SGHRS and CDR2 YFSETQ. With 6 bases clipped from V and 9 bases from J, the junction kept 7 bases outside the gene matches. This CDR3 comprises 14 residues. Written as DNA, the CDR3 is TGCGCCAGCAAACTAGCGGGAGGCGGTCGTGAGCAGTTCTTC. Translated: CASKLAGGGREQFF. Full variable domain (remainder filled in from reference TRBV5-1 and TRBJ2-1): KAGVTQTPRYLIKTRGQQVTLSCSPISGHRSVSWYQQTPGQGLQFLFEYFSETQRNKGNFPGRFSGRQFSNSRSEMNVSTLELGDSALYLCASKLAGGGREQFFGPGTRLTVL.

This clonotype has a handful of counts. The chain has TRBV20-1 and TRBJ1-1; maybe TRBD1 (5 bases). CDR3 length: 14 amino acids. Trimming removed 8 bases from V and 1 base from J, with 17 bases in between. Per the germline V gene, CDR1 is DFQATT and CDR2 is SNEGSKA (reference sequence). DNA for the CDR3: TGCAGTCGATCACCCACGGGGCAGAACACTGAAGCTTTCTTT. Its protein product is CSRSPTGQNTEAFF.

The chain employs TRBV3-1 and TRBJ2-2; unclear D gene. CDR1 is LGHDT and CDR2 is YNNKEL in the germline V gene (reference sequence). Trimming took off 2 bases at V and 5 bases at J, with 12 bases between the two ends. The CDR3 spans 15 residues. CDR3 nucleotide sequence: TGTGCCAGCAGCCAACCATCCACCGTTACCGGGGAGCTGTTTTTT. As protein: CASSQPSTVTGELFF.

This clonotype was recorded a few times. This chain connects TRBV14 to TRBJ1-6; a weak D match, TRBD1 (5 bases). CDR1 and CDR2 from the germline V gene are SGHDN and FVKESK. The CDR3 loop spans 16 amino acids. V gave up 4 bases and J gave up 6 bases, with 16 bases separating them. CDR3 nucleotide sequence: TGTGCCAGCAGCCGGTTCGGGACGGGGACTAATTCACCCCTCCACTTT. This translates into CASSRFGTGTNSPLHF.

The chain uses TRBV27 and TRBJ2-3; D remains unclear. Germline V gene sequence: CDR1 MNHEY, CDR2 SMNVEV (reference sequence). The CDR3 runs to 17 residues. Trimming left V 4 bases short and J 6 bases short, with 23 bases between. CDR3 residues: CASSSPTGRTFRDTQYF. The CDR3 DNA reads TGTGCCAGCAGTTCCCCGACCGGACGGACCTTCCGTGATACGCAGTATTTT.

There are many counts of this clonotype. V and J are TRBV6-5 and TRBJ1-1; the match to TRBD1 covers 8 bases. V shed 2 bases and J 1 base; nucleotides not matched to a gene: 6. Germline V gene data show CDR1 as MNHEY and CDR2 as SVGAGI. The CDR3 loop spans 16 amino acids. The CDR3 region has the DNA TGTGCCAGCAGTTACGGACAGGGCCGGGGGAACACTGAAGCTTTCTTT. This sequence encodes CASSYGQGRGNTEAFF.

The genes are TRBV7-8 and TRBJ2-1; TRBD1 aligns across 9 bases. The J segment lost 12 bases and the V segment lost 7 bases, leaving 16 bases of the junction unmatched. The germline CDR1 and CDR2 sequences are SGHVS and FQNEAQ. This CDR3 contains 15 residues. CDR3 in DNA: TGTGCCAGCACAATCGGGACAGGGAGCACAGATACGCAGTTCTTC. Translation gives CASTIGTGSTDTQFF. The whole variable domain, filled in from reference TRBV7-8 and TRBJ2-1, reads GAGVSQSPRYKVAKRGQDVALRCDPISGHVSLFWYQQALGQGPEFLTYFQNEAQLDKSGLPSDRFFAERPEGSVSTLKIQRTQQEDSAVYLCASTIGTGSTDTQFFGPGTRLTVL.

The rearrangement links TRBV6-5 to TRBJ2-1; 10 nucleotides line up with TRBD1. The V and J ends lost 4 bases and 7 bases, in that order; junction bases with no gene match: 7. The CDR3 sequence is 15 residues long. Germline V CDR1 and CDR2: MNHEY, SVGAGI. The DNA of the CDR3 is TGTGCCAGCAGTTCCCGGACAGGGGGGATGAATGAGCAGTTCTTC. This gives the protein CASSSRTGGMNEQFF.

This rearrangement joins TRBV15 to TRBJ2-3; either TRBD1 or TRBD2 may fit D (5 bases each). Per the germline V gene, CDR1 is LNHNV and CDR2 is YYDKDF (reference sequence). V shed 0 bases and J shed 1 base, with 8 bases lying between them. The CDR3 is 15 residues long. The CDR3, as DNA: TGTGCCACCAGCAGAGACGGGGACCGCACAGATACGCAGTATTTT. It translates to CATSRDGDRTDTQYF.